The T cell receptor beta chain under discussion was sequenced for a study of control samples from healthy donors and cancer patients. Trimming cost V 2 bases and J 0 bases, with 16 bases left between them. The CDR3 sequence is 18 residues long. CDR1 MNHNS and CDR2 SASEGT come from the germline V gene. This clone was seen once. Some clones are missing from TCRdb's copy, which holds only in-frame ones; the method was immunoSEQ multiplex PCR. The top ten hold less than 2% of the sample, which has about 190,000 clones, 91% seen once. Sequenced input: blood. This clonotype was sampled from a man aged 25 to 45 in good health. This chain links TRBV6-1 with TRBJ1-4, with D possibly matching TRBD1 (6 bases). CDR3 residues: CASSEWGQGQATNEKLFF. DNA for the CDR3: TGTGCCAGCAGTGAATGGGGGCAGGGACAAGCAACTAATGAAAAACTGTTTTTT.